One sample yielded the 10 T cell receptor beta chains listed below, sequenced in a study of tumor and adjacent non-tumor tissue in lung cancer. TCRbeta libraries were built with three rounds of nested PCR, modified from ARM-PCR. TCRdb passed the multiplex PCR reads through MiXCR, listing each CDR3 protein once. The repertoire has tens of thousands of distinct CDR3 sequences, approximately 78% of them found once; the top ten carry roughly half. RNA was extracted from bulk tissue without any cell sorting. More than 3 cm separated this lung sample from the edge of the tumor. Sequencing was done on a sample of distant non-tumor lung tissue. The receptors come from a man aged 55 to 70 with non-small cell lung cancer.

In its sample, this clonotype was seen once. As the CDR3 is not closed by the conserved phenylalanine or tryptophan, this likely results from a read error. The J gene is TRBJ2-7, the V gene TRBV20-1; D uncertain. CDR1 DFQATT and CDR2 SNEGSKA come from the germline V gene (reference sequence). This CDR3 comprises 13 residues. The CDR3 DNA reads TGCGGTGCTAAGACGGTAAACTCCTACGAGCAGTACTTA. Translating gives CGAKTVNSYEQYL.

Remarks on this clonotype: The junction departs from germline at one end; a sequencing error may be responsible. CDR3 nucleotides: TGTGCCGGCAGTTACTCGTACAGGCCAAGCTCCTACAATGTGCAGTTCTTC. Amino acids: CAGSYSYRPSSYNVQFF. The chain combines TRBV6-5 with TRBJ2-1; tentatively, D is TRBD1 (5 bases). CDR1 is MNHEY and CDR2 is SVGAGI in the germline V gene. This CDR3 has 17 residues.

V gene TRBV7-9 combines with J gene TRBJ1-4; D gene uncertain. The CDR3 consists of 15 residues. CDR1 SEHNR and CDR2 FQNEAQ come from the germline V gene (reference sequence). V was cut by 1 base and J by 7 bases, with 13 bases left in between. CDR3: CASSLEVLRGEKLFF. The DNA for the CDR3 is TGTGCCAGCAGCTTAGAAGTCCTTCGGGGTGAAAAACTGTTTTTT.

Notes on this clonotype: A read error may produce the germline difference seen at one junction end. The genes are TRBV29-1 and TRBJ1-2; D might be TRBD1 (5 bases). Germline V gene lookup returns CDR1 SQVTM and CDR2 ANQGSEA. This CDR3 is 13 amino acids long. CDR3 protein: CSGGDNTDDGYTF. The CDR3 coding sequence is TGCAGCGGGGGCGATAACACGGATGATGGCTATACCTTC.

For this clonotype: Sequence at one end of the junction differs from germline and may be a read error. The J gene is TRBJ1-2, the V gene TRBV5-4, with a tentative D call TRBD1 (6 bases). In germline, CDR1 is SGHNT, CDR2 YYREEE (reference sequence). This CDR3 region has 13 residues. CDR3 amino acids: CASSFSGGYGNTF. For the CDR3, the DNA is TGTGCCAGCAGCTTTAGTGGGGGCTATGGCAACACCTTC.

This clonotype appeared a few times. One end of the junction is discordant with germline, which a read error may explain. The CDR3 DNA reads TGTGCCAGCTTCCTAGCGGGAGCCAGCTCTGGGACCAACGTCCTGACTTTT. Protein sequence: CASFLAGASSGTNVLTF. The J gene is TRBJ2-6, the V gene TRBV6-5; 10 bases are a match to TRBD2. This CDR3 has 17 amino acids. Germline V gene lookup returns CDR1 MNHEY and CDR2 SVGAGI.

Points on this clonotype: The conserved final phenylalanine or tryptophan is absent from the CDR3, which likely points to a read error. The chain combines TRBV11-2 with TRBJ2-5; D possibly corresponds to TRBD2 (7 bases). The CDR3 spans 16 residues. The germline V gene encodes CDR1 SGHAT and CDR2 FQNNGV. CDR3 amino acids: CGSSYTMGGPQETQYS. CDR3 DNA sequence: TGTGGCAGTAGCTACACAATGGGGGGGCCACAGGAGACCCAGTACTCC.

To note about this clonotype: At one of its ends the junction is not consistent with the germline gene, which may arise from a read error. This chain connects TRBV11-3 to TRBJ2-7; D possibly corresponds to TRBD2 (5 bases). CDR3 length: 15 amino acids. Germline CDR1 SGHNT, CDR2 YENEEA. CDR3 protein: CASCYRTGLSYEQYF. CDR3 in DNA: TGTGCCAGCTGCTATCGGACTGGATTATCCTACGAACAGTACTTC. Based on the CDR3 plus reference TRBV11-3 and TRBJ2-7, the full variable domain is EAGVVQSPRYKIIEKKQPVAFWCNPISGHNTLYWYLQNLGQGPELLIRYENEEAVDDSQLPKDRFSAERLKGVDSTLKIQPAELGDSAVYLCASCYRTGLSYEQYFGPGTRLTVT.

With respect to this clonotype: Given a much more abundant clone one base away, this may be a read error. V usage is TRBV6-6 and J usage is TRBJ1-5, with D unresolved. CDR1 and CDR2 from the germline V gene are MNHNY and SVGAGI (reference sequence). The ends were cut back, 2 bases at V and 1 base at J, with 6 bases in the middle. The length of the CDR3 is 14 residues. The CDR3 bases are TGTGCCAGCAGTTACAATCACAGCAATCAGCCCCAGCATTTT. It yields the protein CASSYNHSNQPQHF.

The chain combines TRBV11-1 with TRBJ2-1, with D unclear. The CDR3 contains 17 residues. Trimming pared 2 bases from V and 5 bases from J, leaving 19 bases between. In germline, CDR1 is SGHAT, CDR2 FQDESV (reference sequence). CDR3 in amino acids: CASSLSRLAGDNNEQFF. As DNA, the CDR3 is TGTGCCAGCAGCTTATCTCGGCTGGCTGGAGACAACAATGAGCAGTTCTTC.